These 9 T cell receptor beta chains were all obtained from the same sample, sequenced in a study of shared clonotypes between healthy human individuals (dated by TCRdb to about 2020). Library generation was performed with the immunoSEQ multiplex PCR assay. The source is immuneACCESS, and TCRdb retained only in-frame sequences with V and J called. Part of the clones is not carried over; for the studies checked, unresolved V genes explain less than half of this, and the remainder is unexplained. Recorded for this sample are 450,000 to 600,000 clones; 79% of them occurred a single time. Over 10% of the sample is taken by the ten largest. Sequenced: PBMCs. These receptors all come from a woman aged 40 to 50 in good health. Some clones in this sample may be carry-over from other donors' samples.

The chain has TRBV9 and TRBJ1-1; 11 bases map to TRBD1. Germline lookup yields CDR1 SGDLS and CDR2 YYNGEE. The CDR3 totals 14 residues. Trimming cost V 3 bases and J 11 bases; bases outside gene matches: 9. The CDR3 nucleotides read TGTGCCAGCAGCGCCCAGGGACAGGGGGATCGGGCTTTCTTT. Translating it yields CASSAQGQGDRAFF.

This rearrangement joins TRBV7-9 to TRBJ2-1; D gene uncertain. This CDR3 contains 8 residues. Germline loops: CDR1 SEHNR, CDR2 FQNEAQ (reference sequence). CDR3 sequence reads: CVGNEQFF. The CDR3 DNA follows: TGTGTAGGGAATGAGCAGTTCTTC.

This clone occurred once. The rearrangement joins TRBV6-1 to TRBJ2-7, with 7 bases fitting TRBD2. CDR3 length: 14 residues. The ends lost 2 bases at V and 3 bases at J; junction bases unmatched: 4. Germline V gives CDR1 MNHNS, CDR2 SASEGT. The CDR3 bases are TGTGCCAGCAGTGAACGGGGGGAGGGCTACGAGCAGTACTTC. This sequence encodes CASSERGEGYEQYF.

The chain combines TRBV19 with TRBJ1-1; unclear D gene. CDR3 length: 14 amino acids. Trimming removed 1 base from V and 2 bases from J, with 8 bases in between. Germline-derived CDR1 and CDR2 are LNHDA and SQIVND (reference sequence). This chain's CDR3 is CASSIGRKNTEAFF. The CDR3 region has the DNA TGTGCCAGTAGTATAGGACGGAAAAACACTGAAGCTTTCTTT.

The V call is TRBV7-9, the J call TRBJ2-1; TRBD2 agrees at 8 bases. CDR1 and CDR2 (germline): SEHNR, FQNEAQ (reference sequence). This CDR3 spans 16 amino acids. V trimming: 5 bases; J trimming: 4 bases; junction bases outside the gene matches: 10. CDR3 residues: CASSTPQTSAYNEQFF. The CDR3 region has the DNA TGTGCCAGCAGCACCCCCCAGACTAGCGCTTACAATGAGCAGTTCTTC.

This sequence joins TRBV7-9 and TRBJ2-1, with 10 bases aligning to TRBD1. V was pared by 7 bases and J by 8 bases, with 11 bases of the junction left unmatched. The CDR3 sequence is 15 residues long. CDR1 is SEHNR and CDR2 is FQNEAQ in the germline V gene (reference sequence). CDR3: CASTPRGQGSHEQFF. For the CDR3, the DNA is TGTGCCAGCACCCCCCGGGGACAGGGGAGCCATGAGCAGTTCTTC.

The V and J genes are TRBV5-4 and TRBJ2-2; possible D gene TRBD1, 5 bases. The germline V and J ends were trimmed by 1 base and 6 bases, with 10 bases remaining between them. The germline V gene has CDR1 SGHNT and CDR2 YYREEE (reference sequence). The CDR3 totals 14 residues. CDR3: CASSLPGLAGELFF. The CDR3 nucleotides read TGTGCCAGCAGCTTGCCAGGGTTGGCCGGGGAGCTGTTTTTT.

The CDR3 loop reads CASSLRQGHSPLHF. The CDR3 region has the DNA TGTGCCAGCAGTTTACGGCAGGGCCATTCACCCCTCCACTTT. The chain joins TRBV28 to TRBJ1-6; possibly TRBD1 for D (5 bases). Germline CDR1 and CDR2: MDHEN and SYDVKM. This CDR3 comprises 14 residues. V was clipped by 2 bases and J by 8 bases, with 10 bases between them.

This chain joins TRBV11-1 and TRBJ1-6; 8 bases fit TRBD1. V lost 5 bases to trimming and J lost 10 bases; unmatched junction nucleotides: 7. The CDR3 spans 14 residues. Germline CDR1 and CDR2: SGHAT and FQDESV (reference sequence). The CDR3 loop reads CASSPGQGGSPLHF. The CDR3 DNA reads as TGTGCCAGCAGCCCAGGACAGGGAGGATCACCCCTCCACTTT.